The rows below give T cell receptor beta chains drawn from one sample of a study of control samples from healthy donors and cancer patients. Profiled with immunoSEQ multiplex PCR; TCRdb holds only in-frame clones, not every one. The table has approximately 220,000 clones, about 94% seen once. Sequences were obtained from blood. The receptors come from a man aged 45-65 years in good health. Each CDR3 is given with its conserved first and last residue. A D gene is named only where the DNA matches it firmly. Clone sizes are given selectively: once, few, many, or a class where the clone is expanded.

DNA	CDR3	D	V	J	size
TGTGCCAGCAGATCCAAGGGGGTTAGCACAGATACGCAGTATTTT	CASRSKGVSTDTQYF	.	TRBV7-9	TRBJ2-3	.
TGTGCCAGCAGCCACAAACAGGGGTTTAGTGTGGATGAGCAGTTCTTC	CASSHKQGFSVDEQFF	TRBD1	TRBV11-1	TRBJ2-1	.
TGTGCCAGCAGTACAGGGGAGCCCGCGCACTATGGCTACACCTTC	CASSTGEPAHYGYTF	TRBD1	TRBV6-6	TRBJ1-2	.
TGTGCCAGCAGACCGGGGCCGGATACGCAGTATTTT	CASRPGPDTQYF	.	TRBV13	TRBJ2-3	.
TGTGCCAGCTCACCGGGGTACAATTCACCCCTCCACTTT	CASSPGYNSPLHF	.	TRBV18	TRBJ1-6	.
TGCAGCGTTGAAGTATTACGGCTAGCGGGGGGTTCGAACACCGGGGAGCTGTTTTTT	CSVEVLRLAGGSNTGELFF	TRBD2	TRBV29-1	TRBJ2-2	once
TGTGCCAGTAGTCAACAGGGGGCTTCCTACGAGCAGTACTTC	CASSQQGASYEQYF	TRBD1	TRBV19	TRBJ2-7	.
TGTGCCAGTAGTATGAACAGGGGGACCCTTAATGGTTCACCCCTCCACTTT	CASSMNRGTLNGSPLHF	TRBD1	TRBV19	TRBJ1-6	.
TGTGCCAGCAGCTACGCTGGGGGGCAGGGAGATACGCAGTATTTT	CASSYAGGQGDTQYF	.	TRBV3-1/TRBV3-2	TRBJ2-3	.
TGTGCCAGTAGTGTCTCCGTCCCCTCTGGAAACACCATATATTTT	CASSVSVPSGNTIYF	.	TRBV19	TRBJ1-3	.
TGTGCCAGCAGCGAGACACCCCAGGGGGCCAACGTCCTGACTTTC	CASSETPQGANVLTF	.	TRBV5-4	TRBJ2-6	.
TGTGCCAGCAGGCTTCCCCGGCCTTCGACAGGTATAGTTGAGAGCAATCAGCCCCAGCATTTT	CASRLPRPSTGIVESNQPQHF	.	TRBV2	TRBJ1-5	.
TGTGCCAGCAGTTCAGCGGGGGGCAATGAGCAGTTCTTC	CASSSAGGNEQFF	TRBD2	TRBV6-2/TRBV6-3	TRBJ2-1	.
TGTGCCAGCAGCTTGGGACGGACAAATGAAAAACTGTTTTTT	CASSLGRTNEKLFF	.	TRBV5-6	TRBJ1-4	.
TGTGCCAGCAGCTTACTCGGGGATCCGAACACCGGGGAGCTGTTTTTT	CASSLLGDPNTGELFF	.	TRBV7-9	TRBJ2-2	.
TGTGCCAGCAGCCTGTTGAGAAGCAGTACCTACAATGAGCAGTTCTTC	CASSLLRSSTYNEQFF	.	TRBV11-2	TRBJ2-1	.
TGTGCCAGCAGCTTTAAGGCGGCCCGTTCCAATCAGCCCCAGCATTTT	CASSFKAARSNQPQHF	.	TRBV12-1	TRBJ1-5	.
TGTGCCAGCAGCTACGGACAGGGCGGTGGCTACACCTTC	CASSYGQGGGYTF	TRBD1	TRBV7-3	TRBJ1-2	once
TGTGCCAGCAGCTCTTCGACAGGGTTGAGCGGGGAGCTGTTTTTT	CASSSSTGLSGELFF	TRBD1	TRBV7-6	TRBJ2-2	.
TGTGCCAGCAGCTTAAGTGGCCGCACAGATACGCAGTATTTT	CASSLSGRTDTQYF	.	TRBV7-2	TRBJ2-3	.
TGCGCCAGCAGCTTGGAACCGGGAGGGGGTTCACCCCTCCACTTT	CASSLEPGGGSPLHF	.	TRBV5-1	TRBJ1-6	.
TGTGCCAGTAGTGAACAGGGGGCGGGGAACACTGAAGCTTTCTTT	CASSEQGAGNTEAFF	TRBD1	TRBV19	TRBJ1-1	.
TGTGCCACCAGTGATCCCGGGACGACTGGCTACACCTTC	CATSDPGTTGYTF	.	TRBV24-1	TRBJ1-2	.
TGTGCCTGGAGTAAGGGACAGGGGGCTCGTTCACCCCTCCACTTT	CAWSKGQGARSPLHF	TRBD1	TRBV30	TRBJ1-6	.